A selection of T cell receptor beta chains follows, all from one sample in a study of blood T cell repertoires in COVID-19. Here immunoSEQ multiplex PCR was the method, and the copy in TCRdb shows in-frame clones only, minus some. This table holds fewer than 350,000 clones, around nine tenths found once. The sequencing sample was made of PBMCs or T cells enriched from blood (not recorded which). Receptors were obtained from a woman aged 35 to 49 who had recovered from COVID-19. CDR3s include the opening cysteine and the closing phenylalanine or tryptophan. The order of the fields is CDR3 protein, J gene, V gene.

CASSLGLAGGTTDTQYF,TRBJ2-3,TRBV5-1
CASSFSLTVPNEQFF,TRBJ2-1,TRBV27
CASNPGTDYGYTF,TRBJ1-2,TRBV6-5
CASTRDTSYEQYF,TRBJ2-7,TRBV12-3/TRBV12-4
CASSLGNYRETQYF,TRBJ2-5,TRBV7-9
CACRETESYTF,TRBJ1-2,TRBV30
CASSQGTLNYGYTF,TRBJ1-2,TRBV10-1
CASSYGLAFTDTQYF,TRBJ2-3,TRBV6-5
CSVHSGNTIYF,TRBJ1-3,TRBV29-1
CASSLIGTVNTEAFF,TRBJ1-1,TRBV7-2
CASSLSREDTQYF,TRBJ2-3,TRBV13
CASRSGQGGGKETQYF,TRBJ2-5,TRBV5-4
CASSFKDLDKQPQHF,TRBJ1-5,TRBV28
CASSPTGSSPLHF,TRBJ1-6,TRBV3-1/TRBV3-2
CASSPGSLYGYTF,TRBJ1-2,TRBV19
CASSIERTAGANVLTF,TRBJ2-6,TRBV19
CASSLPSGEKLFF,TRBJ1-4,TRBV7-9
CASSRGGVRGEETQYF,TRBJ2-5,TRBV5-1
CATSDFGKNEQFF,TRBJ2-1,TRBV24-1
CASSPQGLTNTGELFF,TRBJ2-2,TRBV7-6
CASSQTGSGNTIYF,TRBJ1-3,TRBV7-9
CASSVAGGLAGLTDTQYF,TRBJ2-3,TRBV9